These 30 T cell receptor beta chains originate from one sample sequenced in a study of somatic mutations in cytotoxic T cells in rheumatoid arthritis. Assay used: immunoSEQ multiplex PCR; TCRdb lists only in-frame clones, some missing. Among roughly 20,000 clones listed, over 75% were seen once. The sequenced sample consisted of CD8+ T cells sorted from blood. Receptor source: an adult with rheumatoid arthritis.

This clone was detected a few times. This chain joins TRBV28 and TRBJ1-6, with D unclear. CDR3 length equals 13 residues. CDR1 and CDR2 from the germline V gene are MDHEN and SYDVKM. Trimming took off 3 bases at V and 7 bases at J, with 7 bases between the two ends. This CDR3 is CASSLNSNSPLHF. DNA for the CDR3: TGTGCCAGCAGTTTGAATTCAAATTCACCCCTCCACTTT.

This sequence joins TRBV5-1 and TRBJ2-3; D is possibly TRBD2 (6 bases). Trimming took off 0 bases at V and 0 bases at J, with 11 bases between the two ends. The CDR3 length is 16 residues. Looked up from germline, CDR1 is SGHRS and CDR2 is YFSETQ. The DNA of the CDR3 is TGCGCCAGCAGCTTGGGGGACTCAACTAGCACAGATACGCAGTATTTT. Its translation is CASSLGDSTSTDTQYF.

The chain employs TRBV9 and TRBJ1-2; D not certain. The CDR3 spans 14 residues. Germline lookup yields CDR1 SGDLS and CDR2 YYNGEE. Trimming shortened V by 3 bases and J by 8 bases, and 17 bases separated the two germline ends. The CDR3 sequence is CASSARGTVGGYTF. The CDR3 nucleotides read TGTGCCAGCAGCGCCCGGGGTACAGTGGGCGGCTACACCTTC.

This chain connects TRBV28 to TRBJ2-1; 9 bases map to TRBD1. CDR1 and CDR2 from the germline V gene are MDHEN and SYDVKM. The CDR3 runs to 14 residues. V gave up 6 bases and J gave up 7 bases; unmatched junction bases: 7. For the CDR3, the DNA is TGTGCCAGCAGGGGACAGGGTAGTGGGAATGAGCAGTTCTTC. Its protein product is CASRGQGSGNEQFF.

The V gene is TRBV4-1, the J gene TRBJ1-6; unclear D gene. Germline V CDR1 and CDR2: MGHRA, YSYEKL. The CDR3 runs 15 residues. V was shortened by 1 base and J by 1 base, with 5 bases between the two germline ends. The CDR3 DNA reads TGCGCCAGCAGCCAAGGTCCATCCTATAATTCACCCCTCCACTTT. Amino acid sequence: CASSQGPSYNSPLHF.

The chain uses TRBV15 and TRBJ2-3; 7 bases are a match to TRBD1. Losses at the gene ends were 1 base for V and 0 bases for J; bases not matched to a gene: 7. The CDR3 has 17 amino acids. Germline CDR1 and CDR2: LNHNV and YYDKDF (reference sequence). The CDR3, as DNA: TGTGCCACCAGCAGAGTGGCGGACAGGCCTAGCACAGATACGCAGTATTTT. This gives the protein CATSRVADRPSTDTQYF.

The V and J genes are TRBV27 and TRBJ1-2; no definite D call. CDR3 size: 15 residues. The V end lost 4 bases, the J end lost 4 bases, and 16 bases lay between the germline ends. Germline-derived CDR1 and CDR2 are MNHEY and SMNVEV (reference sequence). CDR3 nucleotide sequence: TGTGCCAGCAGTTCATACAGCGGAGGCTCCTATGGCTACACCTTC. Amino acid sequence: CASSSYSGGSYGYTF.

CDR3 DNA: TGTGCCATCAGTGAGTCGGGACAGCCGAACACTGAAGCTTTCTTT. It specifies CAISESGQPNTEAFF. The chain has TRBV10-3 and TRBJ1-1; 7 nucleotides agree with TRBD1. The V gene's germline CDR1 is ENHRY and CDR2 SYGVKD. The CDR3 spans 15 residues. The V segment lost 0 bases and the J segment 1 base; nucleotides outside the gene matches: 2.

The chain is built from TRBV9 and TRBJ1-2, with D perhaps TRBD1 (6 bases). Germline lookup yields CDR1 SGDLS and CDR2 YYNGEE. The CDR3 length is 14 residues. Trimming took 4 bases from V and 2 from J, leaving 12 bases between them. The CDR3 protein is CASSLQGGNYGYTF. The CDR3, as DNA: TGTGCCAGCAGCCTTCAAGGGGGGAACTATGGCTACACCTTC. Variable domain in full (rest from reference TRBV9 and TRBJ1-2): DSGVTQTPKHLITATGQRVTLRCSPRSGDLSVYWYQQSLDQGLQFLIQYYNGEERAKGNILERFSAQQFPDLHSELNLSSLELGDSALYFCASSLQGGNYGYTFGSGTRLTVV.

This clone appeared a few times. The J gene is TRBJ1-3, the V gene TRBV15, with 10 bases lining up with TRBD1. Trimming removed 5 bases from V and 4 bases from J; junction bases left unmatched: 8. The CDR3 sequence is 16 residues long. From germline, CDR1 is LNHNV and CDR2 YYDKDF (reference sequence). As DNA, the CDR3 is TGTGCCACCAGCGGGGGGACAGGGGCGTTGGGAAACACCATATATTTT. This sequence encodes CATSGGTGALGNTIYF.

V and J are TRBV10-3 and TRBJ1-2; 11 nucleotides align to TRBD1. The V gene end was trimmed by 11 bases and the J gene end by 8 bases; junction bases not matched to a gene: 10. The CDR3 covers 13 residues. CDR1 is ENHRY and CDR2 is SYGVKD in the germline V gene. The CDR3 coding sequence is TGTGCCGCCCTAGGACAGGGGGCCTTAGGCTACACCTTC. Amino acids: CAALGQGALGYTF.

The chain joins TRBV4-1 to TRBJ2-2; D ambiguous. This CDR3 is 12 amino acids long. The V end was cut by 4 bases, the J end by 9 bases, with 9 bases between. The V gene's germline CDR1 is MGHRA and CDR2 YSYEKL. In DNA, the CDR3 is TGCGCCAGCAGCCCCACTAAGCGGGAGCTGTTTTTT. Translating gives CASSPTKRELFF.

CDR3 protein: CASSFHRGGQQYV. The CDR3 DNA sequence: TGTGCCAGCAGTTTCCACAGGGGAGGCCAGCAGTACGTC. The rearrangement joins TRBV28 to TRBJ2-7, with D perhaps matching TRBD1 (7 bases). The CDR3 runs to 13 residues. Germline CDR1 reads MDHEN; CDR2 reads SYDVKM. The V end lost 3 bases, the J end lost 8 bases, and 14 bases lay between the germline ends.

The chain couples TRBV7-9 to TRBJ2-3; 8 bases match TRBD2. Germline CDR1 reads SEHNR; CDR2 reads FQNEAQ (reference sequence). The trim removed 1 base at V and 2 bases at J, leaving 5 bases unmatched. The CDR3 runs to 16 residues. In DNA form, the CDR3 reads TGTGCCAGCAGCTTAGACGGGGGGGGTGACACAGATACGCAGTATTTT. Amino acid sequence: CASSLDGGGDTDTQYF.

The genes are TRBV5-8 and TRBJ2-3; 8 bases line up with TRBD2. This CDR3 spans 15 amino acids. The V segment lost 4 bases and the J segment 5 bases; nucleotides outside the gene matches: 9. Germline CDR1 and CDR2: SGHTS and YDEGEE. The CDR3 protein is CASSQRRGAGDTQYF. The DNA of the CDR3 is TGTGCCAGCAGCCAGCGGCGGGGGGCTGGAGATACGCAGTATTTT.

V and J are TRBV19 and TRBJ1-1, with D possibly being TRBD1 (5 bases). The V and J ends lost 1 base and 6 bases respectively, with 21 bases between them. Germline CDR1 is LNHDA and CDR2 is SQIVND (reference sequence). The CDR3 is made up of 17 amino acids. CDR3 DNA: TGTGCCAGTAGTATAGTGTGGGGCTTCGAGTTGTCGGCTGAAGCTTTCTTT. This translates into CASSIVWGFELSAEAFF.

This chain joins TRBV9 and TRBJ1-1, with D hard to call. Deletions cut 4 bases from V and 4 bases from J, with 8 bases between. The CDR3 runs to 12 residues. Germline loops: CDR1 SGDLS, CDR2 YYNGEE. CDR3 DNA: TGTGCCAGCAGCCCTGGAAGCACTGAAGCTTTCTTT. Its protein is CASSPGSTEAFF.

This clone was seen once. The chain carries TRBV9 and TRBJ2-5; 7 positions match TRBD2. The CDR3 sequence is 18 residues long. Trimming at V came to 1 base and at J to 2 bases, leaving 14 bases not matched to a gene. Germline V gene sequence: CDR1 SGDLS, CDR2 YYNGEE. The CDR3 DNA sequence: TGTGCCAGCAGCGTAAATCCTGCGGCGGGAGACCCACAAGAGACCCAGTACTTC. The encoded protein is CASSVNPAAGDPQETQYF.

This clone was detected only a few times. The chain joins TRBV13 to TRBJ1-1; TRBD1 aligns across 8 bases. This CDR3 has 14 residues. Trimming took 5 bases from V and 4 from J; bases not matched to a gene: 6. In germline, CDR1 is PRHDT, CDR2 FYEKMQ (reference sequence). Here the CDR3 DNA reads TGTGCCAGCAGCCGGACAGGGATGACCACTGAAGCTTTCTTT. Its translation is CASSRTGMTTEAFF. The entire variable domain, with the rest obtained from reference TRBV13 and TRBJ1-1, is as follows: AAGVIQSPRHLIKEKRETATLKCYPIPRHDTVYWYQQGPGQDPQFLISFYEKMQSDKGSIPDRFSAQQFSDYHSELNMSSLELGDSALYFCASSRTGMTTEAFFGQGTRLTVV.

The chain recombines TRBV7-9 with TRBJ1-3, with no clear D. Germline-derived CDR1 and CDR2 are SEHNR and FQNEAQ (reference sequence). Trimming took off 3 bases at V and 0 bases at J, with 21 bases between the two ends. This CDR3 has 19 amino acids. CDR3 loop: CASSFPPGEQLFSGNTIYF. CDR3 nucleotides: TGTGCCAGCAGCTTCCCACCGGGAGAACAGCTCTTCTCTGGAAACACCATATATTTT.

The J gene is TRBJ1-3, the V gene TRBV19; D possibly corresponds to TRBD1 (5 bases). The CDR3 is 15 residues long. Between the trimmed V and J ends, which lost 3 bases and 2 bases, there was a span of 11 bases. Germline V CDR1 and CDR2: LNHDA, SQIVND (reference sequence). The CDR3 nucleotides are TGTGCCAGTAGTATCACAGCGACAGCTGGAAACACCATATATTTT. Translating gives CASSITATAGNTIYF.

The V and J genes are TRBV5-6 and TRBJ1-2; TRBD1 might be the D (5 bases). CDR1 is SGHDT and CDR2 is YYEEEE in the germline V gene. With 4 bases removed from V and 4 bases from J, the gap between germline ends came to 17 bases. The CDR3 is made up of 15 amino acids. The CDR3 loop is CASSPREGRPYGYTF. The CDR3 coding sequence is TGTGCCAGCAGCCCCCGGGAGGGGCGGCCCTATGGCTACACCTTC.

J is TRBJ1-2 and V is TRBV28; D unresolved. CDR1 is MDHEN, CDR2 SYDVKM, per germline. This CDR3 has 14 residues. V lost 5 bases, J lost 4 bases, and 14 bases lay in between. CDR3 protein: CASSQFRGGYGYTF. The CDR3 DNA sequence: TGTGCCAGCAGTCAGTTCCGGGGAGGCTATGGCTACACCTTC.

The chain has TRBV2 and TRBJ2-3; 12 bases are shared with TRBD2. CDR3 length: 15 amino acids. V gave up 6 bases and J gave up 4 bases; unmatched junction bases: 5. Germline V gives CDR1 SNHLY, CDR2 FYNNEI. In DNA form, the CDR3 reads TGTGCCAGCAGACAGACTAGCGGGGGTGCAGATACGCAGTATTTT. Residues: CASRQTSGGADTQYF.

This clone has only one observation. The V call is TRBV28, the J call TRBJ1-1; 8 nucleotides agree with TRBD1. The CDR3 has 15 residues. The J segment lost 4 bases and the V segment lost 3 bases, leaving 7 bases of the junction unmatched. CDR1 and CDR2 (germline): MDHEN, SYDVKM. This chain's CDR3 is CASSLTDRVFTEAFF. The CDR3 region has the DNA TGTGCCAGCAGTTTGACGGACAGGGTCTTCACTGAAGCTTTCTTT. The full variable domain, rest sourced from reference TRBV28 and TRBJ1-1, is DVKVTQSSRYLVKRTGEKVFLECVQDMDHENMFWYRQDPGLGLRLIYFSYDVKMKEKGDIPEGYSVSREKKERFSLILESASTNQTSMYLCASSLTDRVFTEAFFGQGTRLTVV.

This clone was observed once. V usage is TRBV27 and J usage is TRBJ2-5; 9 bases are a match to TRBD2. CDR1 and CDR2 from the germline V gene are MNHEY and SMNVEV (reference sequence). CDR3 size: 17 residues. V shed 5 bases, J shed 1 base, and the junction held 11 bases outside the gene matches. The CDR3 protein is CASSPPISGGIQETQYF. The CDR3 nucleotides are TGTGCCAGCAGTCCCCCGATTAGCGGGGGAATCCAAGAGACCCAGTACTTC.

V usage is TRBV5-6 and J usage is TRBJ2-7, with D unclear. The V end was cut by 0 bases, the J end by 2 bases, with 3 bases between. CDR1 and CDR2 from the germline V gene are SGHDT and YYEEEE. The length of the CDR3 is 12 residues. The DNA for the CDR3 is TGTGCCAGCAGCTTGGGCACCTACGAGCAGTACTTC. It is translated as CASSLGTYEQYF.

The chain couples TRBV4-1 to TRBJ1-1; perhaps TRBD1 as D (6 bases). Trimming stripped 4 bases from V and 1 base from J, with 10 bases between. The CDR3 is 14 residues long. Per the germline V gene, CDR1 is MGHRA and CDR2 is YSYEKL. The CDR3 here is CASSLRQENTEAFF. The CDR3, as DNA: TGCGCCAGCAGCCTTCGACAGGAGAACACTGAAGCTTTCTTT.

The CDR3 DNA sequence: TGCAGCGTCCCATCAGGGGTGGATGAAAAACTGTTTTTT. Translating gives CSVPSGVDEKLFF. The chain uses TRBV29-1 and TRBJ1-4; a possible D gene is TRBD1 (6 bases). Looked up from germline, CDR1 is SQVTM and CDR2 is ANQGSEA. The CDR3 totals 13 residues. The ends were cut back, 6 bases at V and 6 bases at J, with 14 bases in the middle.

The V call is TRBV28, the J call TRBJ2-5; tentatively, D is TRBD1 or TRBD2 (6 bases each). There are 15 residues in the CDR3. V was clipped by 7 bases and J by 5 bases, with 20 bases between them. Per the germline V gene, CDR1 is MDHEN and CDR2 is SYDVKM. Here the CDR3 DNA reads TGTGCCAGCACCATCTTTAGGGGGGCCGGGGAGACCCAGTACTTC. It is translated as CASTIFRGAGETQYF.